This T cell receptor beta chain was captured by sequencing in a study of cytomegalovirus exposure and HLA in healthy donors. With 60 Vbeta and 13 Jbeta primers, the PCR was carried out. Libraries were prepared by immunoSEQ multiplex PCR; TCRdb keeps only in-frame clonotypes and omits some of them. The sample has more than 200,000 clones, 75% to 80% seen once. The receptor comes from a man aged 18-30 years in good health and CMV-seronegative. The sample comprised PBMCs.

The DNA for the CDR3 is TGTGCCAGCAGTTTATCCACAGGCTGGAACACTGAAGCTTTCTTT. Protein sequence: CASSLSTGWNTEAFF. The chain employs TRBV27 and TRBJ1-1; tentatively, D is TRBD1 (5 bases). The V gene's germline CDR1 is MNHEY and CDR2 SMNVEV (reference sequence). V was shortened by 0 bases and J by 1 base, with 9 bases between the two germline ends. This CDR3 is built from 15 residues.